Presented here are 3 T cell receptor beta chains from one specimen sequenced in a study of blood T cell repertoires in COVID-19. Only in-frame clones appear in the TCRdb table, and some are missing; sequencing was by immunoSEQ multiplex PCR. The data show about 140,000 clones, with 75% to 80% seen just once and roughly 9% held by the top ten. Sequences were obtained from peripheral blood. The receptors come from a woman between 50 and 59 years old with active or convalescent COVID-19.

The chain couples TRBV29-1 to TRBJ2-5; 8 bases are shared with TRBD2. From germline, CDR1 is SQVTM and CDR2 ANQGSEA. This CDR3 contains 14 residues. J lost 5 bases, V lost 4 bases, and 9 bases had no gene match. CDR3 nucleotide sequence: TGCAGCGTTGGACCGGGAGGGCCGCAGGAGACCCAGTACTTC. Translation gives CSVGPGGPQETQYF. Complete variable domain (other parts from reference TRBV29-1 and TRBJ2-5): SAVISQKPSRDICQRGTSLTIQCQVDSQVTMMFWYRQQPGQSLTLIATANQGSEATYESGFVIDKFPISRPNLTFSTLTVSNMSPEDSSIYLCSVGPGGPQETQYFGPGTRLLVL.

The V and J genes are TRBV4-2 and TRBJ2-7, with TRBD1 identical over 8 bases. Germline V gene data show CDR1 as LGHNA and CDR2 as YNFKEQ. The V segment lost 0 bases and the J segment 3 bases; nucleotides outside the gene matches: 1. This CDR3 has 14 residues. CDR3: CASSQEGTGYEQYF. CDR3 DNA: TGTGCCAGCAGCCAAGAGGGGACAGGCTACGAGCAGTACTTC.

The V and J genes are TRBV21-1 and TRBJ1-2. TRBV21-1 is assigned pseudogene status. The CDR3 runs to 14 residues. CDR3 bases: TGTGCCAGCAGTTTCCCCCGAAGCAACTATGGCTACACCTTC. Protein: CASSFPRSNYGYTF.